This T cell receptor (beta chain) emerged from a study of blood T cell repertoires in COVID-19. Clones were sequenced by immunoSEQ multiplex PCR, and TCRdb holds only the in-frame ones, with some missing. In the table there are more than 150,000 clones, roughly four fifths of which are singletons. Per germline, CDR1 SGHRS and CDR2 YFSETQ. V dropped 1 base and J dropped 5 bases, with 18 bases sitting between them. CDR3 size: 16 residues. The chain employs TRBV5-1 and TRBJ1-1; maybe TRBD1 (6 bases). Sequencing input: peripheral blood. This clonotype was sampled from a woman between 25 and 40 years old with acute or convalescent COVID-19. The CDR3 nucleotides are TGCGCCAGCAGCTTGATTCGGGGGGCTGCATTGACTGAAGCTTTCTTT. Its protein product is CASSLIRGAALTEAFF.